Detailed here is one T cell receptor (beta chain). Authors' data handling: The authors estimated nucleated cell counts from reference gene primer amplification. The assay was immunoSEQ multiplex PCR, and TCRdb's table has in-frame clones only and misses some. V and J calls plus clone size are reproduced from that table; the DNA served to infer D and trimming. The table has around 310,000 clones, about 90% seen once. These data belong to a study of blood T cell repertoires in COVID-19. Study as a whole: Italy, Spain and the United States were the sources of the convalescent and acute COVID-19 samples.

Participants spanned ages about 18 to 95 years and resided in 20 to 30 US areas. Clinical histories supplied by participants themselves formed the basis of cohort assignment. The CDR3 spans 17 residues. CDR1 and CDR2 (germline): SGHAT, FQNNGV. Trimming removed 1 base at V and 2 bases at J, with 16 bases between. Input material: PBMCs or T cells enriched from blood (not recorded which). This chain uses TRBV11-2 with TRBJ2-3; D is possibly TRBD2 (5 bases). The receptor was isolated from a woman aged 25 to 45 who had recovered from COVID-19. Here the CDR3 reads CASSLVGSGAFTDTQYF. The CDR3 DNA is TGTGCCAGCAGCTTAGTGGGGAGCGGAGCCTTCACAGATACGCAGTATTTT. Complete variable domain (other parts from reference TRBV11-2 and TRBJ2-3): EAGVAQSPRYKIIEKRQSVAFWCNPISGHATLYWYQQILGQGPKLLIQFQNNGVVDDSQLPKDRFSAERLKGVDSTLKIQPAKLEDSAVYLCASSLVGSGAFTDTQYFGPGTRLTVL.